This entry describes one T cell receptor (beta chain). Its antigen is still unknown. This sample is part of a study of T cell responses to AZD1222 COVID-19 vaccine. Whole-study results and caveats: Dominant CD4 TCR responses targeted spike regions 160-218 and 743-854. Nearly half of unique spike-specific TCRs reportedly avoided B.1.351 and B.1.1.7 mutated regions.

CDR1 and CDR2 from the germline V gene are LGHNT and FRNRAP. Trimming pared 1 base from V and 5 bases from J, leaving 9 bases between. The CDR3 loop spans 14 amino acids. TCRdb keeps only in-frame clones here, not all; method: immunoSEQ multiplex PCR. The sample lists approximately 150,000 clones, about nine tenths occurring once. Sample: peripheral blood, taken 28 days after the second AZD1222 dose. The chain combines TRBV12-5 with TRBJ1-3, with D perhaps TRBD1 (5 bases). The receptor's source is an adult who received the AZD1222 COVID-19 vaccine. In DNA form, the CDR3 reads TGTGCTAGTGGTTTGGGGGACGGCAGAAACACCATATATTTT. Its translation: CASGLGDGRNTIYF.